This TCR beta chain was observed in a study of CD4 T cells in relation to SARS-CoV-2 and coronaviruses (dated by TCRdb to the early 2020s). General notes on the study: In the ViraFEST assay, PBMCs were grown with antigen for about ten days, and TCR beta CDR3s were then sequenced to identify antigen-specific clonal expansions. Samples from a few pre-COVID donors and the naive versus memory experiments were sequenced with the Adaptive Biotechnologies TCR-sequencing kit; other data were Illumina-based. Memory CD4+ T cell crossreactivity between SARS-CoV-2 and common cold coronavirus spike proteins was assessed at the TCR clonotype level in the study. Using patient-derived lymphoblastoid cell lines, the shared crossreactive spike epitopes were mapped to their HLA restriction. An HIV-1 Nef peptide pool or a culture without peptide was used as the negative reference condition. A different TCR-beta assay, based on Illumina, was used to sequence expansion assays from other donors in the study. Study-wide findings and limitations: The study was constrained by small numbers of patients and of tested TCRs. Significantly weaker SARS-CoV-2-driven expansion was shown by crossreactive clones than by monoreactive clones, consistent with antigenic imprinting. In around three fifths of donors, memory CD4+ clonotypes turned up that crossrecognized SARS-CoV-2 and at least one common cold coronavirus spike. Because the crossreactivity analysis focused on spike protein, crossreactivity against other viral proteins was not assessed. No donor contributed both pre-pandemic and post-infection samples, which limited tracing the source of pre-existing responses.

CD4+ T cells from unexposed donors were collected before the COVID-19 pandemic (2011-2018). Following 10 days of culture, the EasySep CD4+ T cell isolation kit was used to isolate CD4+ T cells. As cell number allowed, CD4+ T cells from unexposed donors were tested for reactivity to SARS-CoV-2 S and N and to four common cold coronavirus spike pools. PBMCs were cultured at 1.5 million to 2 million per well in IMDM supplemented with approximately 5% human AB serum and about 9.6 IU/ml IL-2. Half of the culture medium was replaced with fresh IL-2-containing medium on days 3 and 7. Triplicate replicate wells were generally used for each peptide culture condition. The leukapheresis product used for the unexposed donors was purchased from a commercial source. PBMCs were isolated from leukapheresis product or whole blood by Ficoll-Paque PLUS gradient centrifugation. The PBMCs went either fresh into the expansion assay or into cryopreservation at -140 degrees C. The QIAamp Micro DNA Kit was used to extract genomic DNA from the CD4+ T cells.

The method behind the library was the immunoSEQ multiplex PCR assay. From the authors' description of their analysis: Preprocessing removed nonproductive sequences and CDR3s not starting with C, not ending with F or W, or shorter than 7 amino acids. Antigen-specific clonotypes were called with the MANAFEST web app, based on expansion relative to reference and other culture wells. To be counted as positive, a clone had to show significant expansion compared with the reference culture, at an FDR below 0.05, in 2 of 3 replicate wells. Positive clones also required significant expansion versus all other tandem wells and an odds ratio above 5. CDR3 homology was quantified as pairwise Levenshtein distance, calculated with the stringdist R package after three terminal residues were trimmed from each end. TCRdb mirrors the immuneACCESS table, restricted to in-frame sequences. Some clones are absent from its copies; in checked studies, under half trace to an unresolved V gene, and the reason for the others is unknown. D and trimming come from the DNA, and the V and J calls and clone size come from that table. The table for this sample lists 30,000 or so clones; about two thirds of them were counted only once. The ten top clones hold approximately 13% of the sample.

This clone was seen only a few times. What this receptor recognizes is not known. Base qualities are not provided; no much larger clone lies one nucleotide away. Counted from cysteine to phenylalanine, this CDR3 has 15 amino acids. Solely the CDR3 DNA is kept, with 45 bases framed from the first base. The CDR1 and CDR2 encoded by the germline V gene are MGHRA and YSYEKL. The germline V end is reduced by 2 bases and the J end by 2 bases; junction bases left unmatched: 1. The specimen sequenced was CD4+ T cells from PBMCs, cultured in vitro. The chain was built from TRBV4-1 and TRBJ1-1, with 11 bases matching TRBD1. The receptor was derived from a human donor in good health. CDR3 loop: CASSQRTGGNTEAFF. The bases are TGCGCCAGCAGCCAACGGACAGGGGGCAACACTGAAGCTTTCTTT.